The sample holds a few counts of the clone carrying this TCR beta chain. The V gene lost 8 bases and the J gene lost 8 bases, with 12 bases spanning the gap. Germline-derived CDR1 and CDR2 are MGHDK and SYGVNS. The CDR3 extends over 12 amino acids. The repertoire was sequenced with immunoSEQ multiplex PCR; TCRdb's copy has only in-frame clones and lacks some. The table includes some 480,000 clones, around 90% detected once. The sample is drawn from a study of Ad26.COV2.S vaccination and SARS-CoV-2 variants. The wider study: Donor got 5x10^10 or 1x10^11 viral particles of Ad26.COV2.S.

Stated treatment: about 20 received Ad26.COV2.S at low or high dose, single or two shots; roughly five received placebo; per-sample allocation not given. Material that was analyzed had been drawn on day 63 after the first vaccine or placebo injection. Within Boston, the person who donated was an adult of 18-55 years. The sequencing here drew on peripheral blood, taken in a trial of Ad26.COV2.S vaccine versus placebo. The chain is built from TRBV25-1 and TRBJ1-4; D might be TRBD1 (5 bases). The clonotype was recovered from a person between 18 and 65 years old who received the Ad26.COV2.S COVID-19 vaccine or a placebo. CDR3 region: CASEGLEEKLFF. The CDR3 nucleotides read TGTGCCAGCGAGGGGTTAGAGGAAAAACTGTTTTTT.